Below are 32 T cell receptor beta chains sequenced from a single sample in a study of T cell responses to AZD1222 COVID-19 vaccine. The repertoire was sequenced with immunoSEQ multiplex PCR; TCRdb's copy has only in-frame clones and lacks some. The sample carries some 140,000 clones, approximately 94% recorded once. The sequencing used peripheral blood, collected on day 0 of AZD1222 vaccination. Receptors originate from an adult in good health.

CDR3 in amino acids: CASSLQSSYNSPLHF. The CDR3 coding sequence is TGTGCCAGCAGCCTGCAGAGCTCCTATAATTCACCCCTCCACTTT. This sequence joins TRBV7-3 and TRBJ1-6, with D hard to call. CDR3 length: 15 amino acids. Germline V CDR1 and CDR2: SGHTA, FQGTGA. V was shortened by 5 bases and J by 0 bases, with 8 bases between the two germline ends.

The chain is built from TRBV7-3 and TRBJ2-1; D uncertain. Trimming cost V 5 bases and J 4 bases, with 9 bases left between them. The CDR3 totals 13 residues. Germline assignment: CDR1 SGHTA and CDR2 FQGTGA. CDR3 amino acids: CASSQTFYNEQFF. DNA of the CDR3: TGTGCCAGCAGCCAGACTTTTTACAATGAGCAGTTCTTC.

The chain couples TRBV5-5 to TRBJ2-5; D is possibly TRBD2 (6 bases). Trimming took off 3 bases at V and 4 bases at J, with 13 bases between the two ends. Germline lookup yields CDR1 SGHKS and CDR2 YYEKEE (reference sequence). This CDR3 is 14 amino acids long. CDR3 sequence reads: CASSWGAEGETQYF. In nucleotides, the CDR3 is TGTGCCAGCAGCTGGGGTGCGGAGGGAGAGACCCAGTACTTC.

V is TRBV19 and J is TRBJ1-5; tentative D call: TRBD1 (6 bases). Trimming took off 3 bases at V and 9 bases at J, with 18 bases between the two ends. Germline CDR1 and CDR2: LNHDA and SQIVND (reference sequence). The CDR3 spans 15 residues. CDR3 sequence: CASSIASGQGGPQHF. CDR3 nucleotides: TGTGCCAGTAGTATCGCCTCCGGGCAAGGGGGGCCCCAGCATTTT.

The rearrangement uses TRBV7-2 and TRBJ1-2; 8 bases line up with TRBD1. This CDR3 is 15 amino acids long. Losses at the gene ends were 5 bases for V and 4 bases for J; bases not matched to a gene: 9. Looked up from germline, CDR1 is SGHTA and CDR2 is FQGNSA. In DNA form, the CDR3 reads TGTGCCAGCAGCCCTTACACAGGGGGTGGCTATGGCTACACCTTC. It yields the protein CASSPYTGGGYGYTF. Drawing the rest from reference TRBV7-2 and TRBJ1-2, the complete variable domain is GAGVSQSPSNKVTEKGKDVELRCDPISGHTALYWYRQSLGQGLEFLIYFQGNSAPDKSGLPSDRFSAERTGGSVSTLTIQRTQQEDSAVYLCASSPYTGGGYGYTFGSGTRLTVV.

The rearrangement links TRBV4-3 to TRBJ1-1; no clear D gene. This CDR3 has 13 residues. Germline V gene data show CDR1 as LGHNA and CDR2 as YSLEER. Trimming removed 3 bases from V and 0 bases from J, with 5 bases in between. DNA for the CDR3: TGCGCCAGCAGCCAGGGAATGAACACTGAAGCTTTCTTT. This sequence encodes CASSQGMNTEAFF.

This chain's CDR3 is CASSPTGGTEAFF. The DNA of the CDR3 is TGTGCCAGCAGTCCTACAGGGGGCACTGAAGCTTTCTTT. The chain is built from TRBV6-5 and TRBJ1-1, with 8 nucleotides matching TRBD1. Germline CDR1 MNHEY, CDR2 SVGAGI. The CDR3 is made up of 13 amino acids. V dropped 5 bases and J dropped 4; count of bases not matched to a gene: 3.

The J gene is TRBJ1-1, the V gene TRBV27, with 11 positions matching TRBD1. The V gene's germline CDR1 is MNHEY and CDR2 SMNVEV (reference sequence). The CDR3 runs to 15 residues. Trimming removed 4 bases from V and 7 bases from J; junction bases left unmatched: 8. The CDR3 sequence is CASSSSRTGGNEAFF. The CDR3 DNA follows: TGTGCCAGCAGTTCCTCTCGGACAGGGGGCAATGAAGCTTTCTTT.

V usage is TRBV2 and J usage is TRBJ2-5, with 7 bases lining up with TRBD2. The germline gives CDR1 SNHLY, CDR2 FYNNEI. This CDR3 is built from 15 residues. Losses at the gene ends were 7 bases for V and 9 bases for J; bases not matched to a gene: 17. The CDR3 DNA sequence: TGTGCCAGCACCCCGATCAGGACCTCCGCGGGGGCCCAGTACTTC. This codes for CASTPIRTSAGAQYF. The full variable domain, rest sourced from reference TRBV2 and TRBJ2-5, is EPEVTQTPSHQVTQMGQEVILRCVPISNHLYFYWYRQILGQKVEFLVSFYNNEISEKSEIFDDQFSVERPDGSNFTLKIRSTKLEDSAMYFCASTPIRTSAGAQYFGPGTRLLVL.

The chain couples TRBV4-2 to TRBJ1-5; no definite D call. This CDR3 spans 19 amino acids. Germline loops: CDR1 LGHNA, CDR2 YNFKEQ. Trimming took off 0 bases at V and 0 bases at J, with 18 bases between the two ends. This CDR3 is CASSQEEGGSIYSNQPQHF. The CDR3 coding sequence is TGTGCCAGCAGCCAAGAAGAGGGCGGATCCATTTATAGCAATCAGCCCCAGCATTTT.

The chain's CDR3 is CASSQLAPSTDTQYF. DNA of the CDR3: TGTGCCAGCTCACAGCTAGCGCCCAGCACAGATACGCAGTATTTT. J is TRBJ2-3 and V is TRBV18, with D perhaps matching TRBD2 (6 bases). The ends were cut back, 4 bases at V and 0 bases at J, with 11 bases in the middle. This CDR3 region has 15 residues. Germline V gene sequence: CDR1 KGHSH, CDR2 LQKENI.

V usage is TRBV5-1 and J usage is TRBJ1-2; 8 bases line up with TRBD1. Germline CDR1 and CDR2: SGHRS and YFSETQ. The V and J ends lost 5 bases and 7 bases, in that order; junction bases with no gene match: 7. The CDR3 spans 13 residues. CDR3 coding DNA: TGCGCCAGCAGACGTGACAGGGGTAGTGGCTACACCTTC. Its protein is CASRRDRGSGYTF.

The chain links TRBV4-2 to TRBJ1-5; 7 nucleotides line up with TRBD1. The CDR3 is 15 amino acids. Germline V gene data show CDR1 as LGHNA and CDR2 as YNFKEQ. The ends lost 2 bases at V and 4 bases at J; junction bases unmatched: 5. DNA for the CDR3: TGTGCCAGCAGCCAAAATCAGGGGGTTAATCAGCCCCAGCATTTT. Its translation is CASSQNQGVNQPQHF.

The V call is TRBV6-5, the J call TRBJ1-4; perhaps TRBD1 as D (5 bases). The germline gives CDR1 MNHEY, CDR2 SVGAGI. This CDR3 comprises 15 residues. Trimming shortened V by 5 bases and J by 0 bases, and 10 bases separated the two germline ends. CDR3 bases: TGTGCCAGCAGTCCCGGGACCGCAACTAATGAAAAACTGTTTTTT. Protein: CASSPGTATNEKLFF.

This clone was found once. V usage is TRBV6-5 and J usage is TRBJ2-1, with 8 nucleotides matching TRBD1. Germline lookup yields CDR1 MNHEY and CDR2 SVGAGI. V lost 7 bases and J lost 12; bases outside the gene matches: 11. This CDR3 has 13 residues. The CDR3 loop reads CASNTDRARGQFF. In DNA, the CDR3 is TGTGCCAGCAACACGGACAGGGCTCGTGGGCAGTTCTTC.

This chain links TRBV13 with TRBJ1-1; D may be TRBD1 (6 bases). The CDR3 runs 13 residues. Between the trimmed V and J ends, which lost 6 bases and 4 bases, there was a span of 12 bases. Germline V lookup: CDR1 PRHDT, CDR2 FYEKMQ (reference sequence). The chain's CDR3 is CASSPTGPTEAFF. Written as DNA, the CDR3 is TGTGCCAGCAGTCCAACAGGGCCCACTGAAGCTTTCTTT. Variable domain in full (rest from reference TRBV13 and TRBJ1-1): AAGVIQSPRHLIKEKRETATLKCYPIPRHDTVYWYQQGPGQDPQFLISFYEKMQSDKGSIPDRFSAQQFSDYHSELNMSSLELGDSALYFCASSPTGPTEAFFGQGTRLTVV.

The rearrangement uses TRBV2 and TRBJ2-1, with D possibly being TRBD1 (5 bases). V was cut by 6 bases and J by 3 bases, with 9 bases left in between. The CDR3 extends over 13 amino acids. Looked up from germline, CDR1 is SNHLY and CDR2 is FYNNEI. The CDR3 nucleotides read TGTGCCAGCAGCGATGACAGCTACAATGAGCAGTTCTTC. It is translated as CASSDDSYNEQFF.

The CDR3 sequence is CASTAVLAGTTDTQYF. The CDR3 nucleotides read TGCGCCAGCACGGCCGTACTAGCGGGAACCACAGATACGCAGTATTTT. This sequence joins TRBV5-1 and TRBJ2-3; 10 bases fit TRBD2. The CDR3 is 16 amino acids. With 6 bases clipped from V and 2 bases from J, the junction kept 9 bases outside the gene matches. Germline-derived CDR1 and CDR2 are SGHRS and YFSETQ.

The DNA for the CDR3 is TGTGCCAGCACCGGGACAGGGGCCGCCACTGAAGCTTTCTTT. This sequence encodes CASTGTGAATEAFF. The chain employs TRBV28 and TRBJ1-1, with 10 bases matching TRBD1. The CDR3 runs to 14 residues. Germline V gene sequence: CDR1 MDHEN, CDR2 SYDVKM. J gave up 4 bases and V 7 bases, and 6 bases lay outside the gene matches.

CDR3 nucleotide sequence: TGTGCCAGCAGCGATCTAGCGGGAGGGCCTGGAGATACGCAGTATTTT. This encodes CASSDLAGGPGDTQYF. This chain joins TRBV9 and TRBJ2-3, with 12 bases fitting TRBD2. Germline trimming cut 3 bases from V and 5 bases from J; bases unmatched to any gene: 7. The CDR3 runs 16 residues. Per germline, CDR1 SGDLS and CDR2 YYNGEE.

The chain employs TRBV3-1 (or the pseudogene TRBV3-2) and TRBJ2-2, with TRBD2 matching 15 bases. The CDR3 has 17 amino acids. Germline V lookup: CDR1 LGHDT, CDR2 YNNKEL (reference sequence). V shed 7 bases, J shed 7 bases, and the junction held 10 bases outside the gene matches. CDR3 coding DNA: TGTGCCAGCAACCGCGGACTAGCGGGAGGGTATGACGGGGAGCTGTTTTTT. Protein product: CASNRGLAGGYDGELFF.

The V and J genes are TRBV28 and TRBJ1-2, with 8 bases aligning to TRBD1. The CDR3 consists of 14 residues. The ends lost 6 bases at V and 5 bases at J; junction bases unmatched: 8. CDR1 is MDHEN and CDR2 is SYDVKM in the germline V gene. In DNA form, the CDR3 reads TGTGCCAGCAGCTCACCGGACAGGGTTTATGGCTACACCTTC. Its translation is CASSSPDRVYGYTF.

This chain connects TRBV6-6 to TRBJ2-2, with 7 bases fitting TRBD1. Germline V lookup: CDR1 MNHNY, CDR2 SVGAGI (reference sequence). J gave up 8 bases and V 7 bases, and 13 bases lay outside the gene matches. This CDR3 is 15 amino acids long. Here the CDR3 DNA reads TGTGCCAGCACCCCAAACAGACAGGGCTCAGGGGAGCTGTTTTTT. It translates to CASTPNRQGSGELFF.

The V call is TRBV15, the J call TRBJ2-2, with 9 bases identical to TRBD1. CDR1 LNHNV and CDR2 YYDKDF come from the germline V gene (reference sequence). This CDR3 contains 16 residues. The V gene end was trimmed by 5 bases and the J gene end by 3 bases; junction bases not matched to a gene: 7. CDR3 sequence (DNA): TGTGCCACCAGCGGCGTACAGGGGGCGGACACCGGGGAGCTGTTTTTT. It specifies CATSGVQGADTGELFF.

This clone was detected a few times. This chain links TRBV7-9 with TRBJ1-2, with a tentative D call TRBD1 (6 bases). The V end lost 5 bases, the J end lost 6 bases, and 16 bases lay between the germline ends. This CDR3 comprises 14 residues. Per the germline V gene, CDR1 is SEHNR and CDR2 is FQNEAQ (reference sequence). CDR3 protein: CASSPRQGRDGYTF. CDR3 nucleotide sequence: TGTGCCAGCAGCCCTCGGCAGGGGAGAGATGGCTACACCTTC.

A single count supports this clone. The chain has TRBV2 and TRBJ1-1; a possible D gene is TRBD1 (5 bases). Trimming removed 5 bases from V and 2 bases from J, with 9 bases in between. The CDR3 runs to 13 residues. Germline values: CDR1 SNHLY, CDR2 FYNNEI. CDR3 residues: CASSLTVNTEAFF. The CDR3 DNA is TGTGCCAGCAGTTTGACAGTAAACACTGAAGCTTTCTTT.

This sequence joins TRBV28 and TRBJ1-6; 8 bases fit TRBD1. CDR1 and CDR2 from the germline V gene are MDHEN and SYDVKM. The CDR3 has 19 residues. Trimming removed 6 bases from V and 3 bases from J; junction bases left unmatched: 16. CDR3 DNA: TGTGCCAGCAGCCAGATGGTAATGGGACAGGCTTACTATAATTCACCCCTCCACTTT. It specifies CASSQMVMGQAYYNSPLHF.

The chain recombines TRBV5-4 with TRBJ2-7; TRBD2 matches 9 bases. The CDR3 is 15 residues long. V dropped 0 bases and J dropped 5; count of bases not matched to a gene: 6. CDR1 is SGHNT and CDR2 is YYREEE in the germline V gene (reference sequence). Written as DNA, the CDR3 is TGTGCCAGCAGCTTGGGGCTAGCGGGATTTGACGAGCAGTACTTC. Encoded protein: CASSLGLAGFDEQYF.

This clone occurred once. This sequence joins TRBV19 and TRBJ1-5; D may be TRBD1 (6 bases). Germline V gene sequence: CDR1 LNHDA, CDR2 SQIVND (reference sequence). The CDR3 has 15 residues. The V end lost 5 bases, the J end lost 3 bases, and 14 bases lay between the germline ends. In DNA form, the CDR3 reads TGTGCCAGTAGTGGGTCGGACAGAGACAATCAGCCCCAGCATTTT. Amino acid sequence: CASSGSDRDNQPQHF. Combining the CDR3 with reference TRBV19 and TRBJ1-5 gives the whole variable domain DGGITQSPKYLFRKEGQNVTLSCEQNLNHDAMYWYRQDPGQGLRLIYYSQIVNDFQKGDIAEGYSVSREKKESFPLTVTSAQKNPTAFYLCASSGSDRDNQPQHFGDGTRLSIL.

This sequence joins TRBV2 and TRBJ2-7, with a tentative D call TRBD1 (6 bases). The CDR3 has 14 residues. Looked up from germline, CDR1 is SNHLY and CDR2 is FYNNEI. With 3 bases removed from V and 2 bases from J, the gap between germline ends came to 11 bases. The CDR3 DNA reads as TGTGCCAGCAGTGATAATCGGGACACCTACGAGCAGTACTTC. It codes for CASSDNRDTYEQYF.

This clone came up once. CDR3 sequence: CASSLPAGGPHTEHNEQFF. In DNA, the CDR3 is TGTGCCAGCAGCTTACCGGCGGGAGGGCCACATACAGAACACAATGAGCAGTTCTTC. The rearrangement uses TRBV7-2 and TRBJ2-1, with 9 bases matching TRBD2. The CDR3 is 19 residues long. V lost 2 bases to trimming and J lost 5 bases; unmatched junction nucleotides: 16. Per the germline V gene, CDR1 is SGHTA and CDR2 is FQGNSA.

The rearrangement joins TRBV6-1 to TRBJ2-5; D unclear. Germline-derived CDR1 and CDR2 are MNHNS and SASEGT. V lost 3 bases, J lost 5 bases, and 7 bases lay in between. This CDR3 comprises 12 residues. The CDR3 here is CASSDLGETQYF. In nucleotides, the CDR3 is TGTGCCAGCAGTGATCTGGGGGAGACCCAGTACTTC.